The 16 T cell receptor beta chains below were found in one sample sequenced in a study. TCRdb independently ran MiXCR on the 5' RACE reads; one entry per CDR3 protein. The sample has some 8,700 distinct CDR3 sequences, 65% to 70% seen once. Sequenced input: tumor-infiltrating naive CD4+ T cells sorted from the breast tumor. The subset denotes: naive CD4+ T cells, CD4+CD45RA+CD25-. These receptors were obtained from a female donor with breast cancer.

V is TRBV28 and J is TRBJ2-7; no definite D call. V shed 6 bases and J shed 0 bases, with 6 bases lying between them. This CDR3 is 12 amino acids long. Germline CDR1 and CDR2: MDHEN and SYDVKM. CDR3 in DNA: TGTGCCAGCAGATTAAACTCCTACGAGCAGTACTTC. Residues: CASRLNSYEQYF.

The chain employs TRBV12-3 or TRBV12-4 and TRBJ1-5, with no clear D. The CDR3 runs to 13 residues. Between the trimmed V and J ends, which lost 6 bases and 2 bases, there was a span of 8 bases. CDR3 nucleotides: TGTGCCAGCAGAGGGAGTGGCAATCAGCCCCAGCATTTT. Encoded protein: CASRGSGNQPQHF.

The chain carries TRBV7-2 and TRBJ1-2; 7 positions agree with TRBD1. V shed 4 bases, J shed 5 bases, and the junction held 4 bases outside the gene matches. From germline, CDR1 is SGHTA and CDR2 FQGNSA. The CDR3 length is 13 residues. CDR3 coding DNA: TGTGCCAGCAGCTCCGGGACAGAATATGGCTACACCTTC. Its protein is CASSSGTEYGYTF.

This rearrangement joins TRBV7-2 to TRBJ2-1; 8 nucleotides match TRBD2. J gave up 5 bases and V 4 bases, and 10 bases lay outside the gene matches. CDR3 length: 16 residues. CDR1 is SGHTA, CDR2 FQGNSA, per germline. This CDR3 reads CASSSPGTRLNNEQFF. The CDR3 DNA reads as TGTGCCAGCAGCTCCCCCGGGACTAGGCTGAACAATGAGCAGTTCTTC.

The chain combines TRBV7-2 with TRBJ2-4; D not certain. The germline V gene has CDR1 SGHTA and CDR2 FQGNSA. There are 12 residues in the CDR3. V was shortened by 3 bases and J by 7 bases, with 7 bases between the two germline ends. This chain's CDR3 is CASSFLANIQYF. In nucleotides, the CDR3 is TGTGCCAGCAGCTTCTTGGCGAACATTCAGTACTTC.

V gene TRBV12-3 or TRBV12-4 combines with J gene TRBJ2-7, with D perhaps assigned TRBD1 or TRBD2 (5 bases each). Trimming left V 6 bases short and J 6 bases short, with 12 bases between. The CDR3 runs to 12 residues. CDR3 region: CASSMTGLEQYF. The CDR3 nucleotides are TGTGCCAGCAGCATGACGGGGCTCGAGCAGTACTTC.

This clonotype is large. Here the CDR3 DNA reads TGCGCCAGCAGCCCCGGGACAACGAACACTGAAGCTTTCTTT. Translation gives CASSPGTTNTEAFF. The chain has TRBV5-1 and TRBJ1-1, with a tentative D call TRBD1 (6 bases). V shed 4 bases and J shed 1 base, with 11 bases lying between them. Germline lookup yields CDR1 SGHRS and CDR2 YFSETQ. This CDR3 contains 14 residues.

This chain uses TRBV7-2 with TRBJ2-3; D not certain. V was shortened by 7 bases and J by 6 bases, with 17 bases between the two germline ends. CDR3 length equals 14 residues. Germline lookup yields CDR1 SGHTA and CDR2 FQGNSA. The CDR3 loop is CASNPNTPSDTQYF. In nucleotides, the CDR3 is TGTGCCAGCAACCCGAACACTCCCTCCGATACGCAGTATTTT.

V usage is TRBV12-3 or TRBV12-4 and J usage is TRBJ2-7; D is ambiguous. The V end lost 4 bases, the J end lost 3 bases, and 10 bases lay between the germline ends. The CDR3 spans 13 residues. CDR3 sequence reads: CASSSSRDYEQYF. DNA for the CDR3: TGTGCCAGCAGTTCCTCAAGGGACTACGAGCAGTACTTC.

CDR3 sequence reads: CASSVAAPPGNTIYF. CDR3 nucleotide sequence: TGTGCCAGCAGCGTAGCAGCTCCTCCCGGAAACACCATATATTTT. The V and J genes are TRBV9 and TRBJ1-3; no reliable D call. Trimming removed 0 bases at V and 4 bases at J, with 11 bases between. Looked up from germline, CDR1 is SGDLS and CDR2 is YYNGEE. The length of the CDR3 is 15 residues.

The chain employs TRBV7-2 and TRBJ2-1; 7 nucleotides agree with TRBD2. The germline V gene has CDR1 SGHTA and CDR2 FQGNSA. The CDR3 length is 14 residues. V was clipped by 5 bases and J by 7 bases; unmatched bases: 8. The CDR3 DNA reads as TGTGCCAGCAGCCGCACGCGGGGGAGGAATGAGCAGTTCTTC. Residues: CASSRTRGRNEQFF.

The gene calls are TRBV7-2 and TRBJ1-5; the D is unclear. There are 20 residues in the CDR3. The germline V gene has CDR1 SGHTA and CDR2 FQGNSA. Trimming stripped 3 bases from V and 0 bases from J, with 24 bases between. In DNA form, the CDR3 reads TGTGCCAGCAGCTTGTATAAACCGGACCGGGCTGGGTATAGCAATCAGCCCCAGCATTTT. Encoded protein: CASSLYKPDRAGYSNQPQHF.

The J gene is TRBJ2-1, the V gene TRBV20-1; 9 bases are shared with TRBD2. V lost 5 bases to trimming and J lost 6 bases; unmatched junction nucleotides: 8. CDR1 and CDR2 from the germline V gene are DFQATT and SNEGSKA (reference sequence). There are 14 residues in the CDR3. In DNA, the CDR3 is TGCAGTGCTGAGTCGGGACTAGCACCCAATGAGCAGTTCTTC. It encodes CSAESGLAPNEQFF.

This clonotype was counted between two and nine times. This chain connects TRBV7-6 to TRBJ1-6; 7 bases align to TRBD1. The CDR3 spans 13 residues. Germline CDR1 reads SGHVS; CDR2 reads FNYEAQ. J gave up 9 bases and V 2 bases, and 1 base lay outside the gene matches. CDR3 sequence: CASSLQGVSPLHF. CDR3 in DNA: TGTGCCAGCAGCTTACAGGGGGTTTCACCCCTCCACTTT.

This clonotype showed up just a few times. The chain carries TRBV6-4 and TRBJ2-3; TRBD2 agrees at 8 bases. The trim removed 6 bases at V and 6 bases at J, leaving 8 bases unmatched. The CDR3 extends over 14 amino acids. CDR1 and CDR2 (germline): MRHNA, SNTAGT. The CDR3, as DNA: TGTGCCAGCAGGCGGGAGGAAGGCGCGGATACGCAGTATTTT. It encodes CASRREEGADTQYF.

This chain links TRBV6-1 with TRBJ1-1, with D tentatively TRBD1 (6 bases). CDR1 is MNHNS and CDR2 is SASEGT in the germline V gene. There are 13 residues in the CDR3. V lost 2 bases, J lost 5 bases, and 9 bases lay in between. The CDR3 region is CASSEIGGTEAFF. DNA for the CDR3: TGTGCCAGCAGTGAAATAGGGGGAACTGAAGCTTTCTTT.